What follows are 21 T cell receptor beta chains derived from one specimen sequenced in a study of blood T cell repertoires in COVID-19. Measured with immunoSEQ multiplex PCR; TCRdb has only the in-frame clones, and not every one. The sample gives approximately 35,000 clones, about 86% of which show up once; about 6.3% is in the top ten. What was sequenced was peripheral blood. The receptors come from a human donor in a cohort sampled during active COVID-19.

The V gene is TRBV12-5, the J gene TRBJ2-2; 9 nucleotides agree with TRBD1. V gave up 2 bases and J gave up 5 bases; unmatched junction bases: 9. From germline, CDR1 is LGHNT and CDR2 FRNRAP. This CDR3 is built from 17 residues. The CDR3 DNA sequence: TGTGCTAGTGGTTTGCCACCGGGGACAGGGAAAACCGGGGAGCTGTTTTTT. Translation gives CASGLPPGTGKTGELFF.

J is TRBJ2-1 and V is TRBV2, with TRBD2 identical over 12 bases. Germline CDR1 reads SNHLY; CDR2 reads FYNNEI. V lost 7 bases to trimming and J lost 9 bases; unmatched junction nucleotides: 10. This CDR3 has 15 residues. Here the CDR3 reads CASTASSGRGTEQFF. For the CDR3, the DNA is TGTGCCAGCACCGCCTCTAGCGGGAGGGGGACTGAGCAGTTCTTC.

This chain joins TRBV5-1 and TRBJ2-5, with no clear D. V was pared by 2 bases and J by 5 bases, with 10 bases between. The CDR3 consists of 13 residues. Germline CDR1 SGHRS, CDR2 YFSETQ. The CDR3 coding sequence is TGCGCCAGCAGCTTTACGCGGCGGGAGACCCAGTACTTC. Protein product: CASSFTRRETQYF.

The rearrangement uses TRBV5-1 and TRBJ1-6; D is possibly TRBD1 (5 bases). V shed 0 bases and J shed 6 bases, with 10 bases lying between them. CDR1 and CDR2 (germline): SGHRS, YFSETQ. The length of the CDR3 is 15 residues. CDR3 DNA sequence: TGCGCCAGCAGCTTGGCGGGTCAGGGTAATTCACCCCTCCACTTT. Protein product: CASSLAGQGNSPLHF.

The chain recombines TRBV6-6 with TRBJ2-7, with 7 bases lining up with TRBD1. This CDR3 spans 16 amino acids. Looked up from germline, CDR1 is MNHNY and CDR2 is SVGAGI (reference sequence). V was pared by 2 bases and J by 2 bases, with 9 bases of the junction left unmatched. The CDR3 sequence: CASSYGTAKATYEQYF. CDR3 sequence (DNA): TGTGCCAGCAGTTACGGGACAGCCAAAGCAACCTACGAGCAGTACTTC.

This chain links TRBV4-3 with TRBJ2-1, with 11 positions matching TRBD1. This CDR3 has 19 amino acids. Germline V gene lookup returns CDR1 LGHNA and CDR2 YSLEER. Trimming cost V 1 base and J 1 base; bases outside gene matches: 9. For the CDR3, the DNA is TGCGCCAGCAGCCAAGTCCTTGGACAGGGGGCGCGATCCTACAATGAGCAGTTCTTC. Its translation is CASSQVLGQGARSYNEQFF.

The CDR3 nucleotides read TGTGCCAGCAGCGTAGATGGCCGATACAATGAGCAGTTCTTC. Translation gives CASSVDGRYNEQFF. The chain uses TRBV9 and TRBJ2-1, with unresolved D. This CDR3 is 14 amino acids long. Germline lookup yields CDR1 SGDLS and CDR2 YYNGEE. Trimming cost V 0 bases and J 4 bases, with 8 bases left between them. Complete variable domain (other parts from reference TRBV9 and TRBJ2-1): DSGVTQTPKHLITATGQRVTLRCSPRSGDLSVYWYQQSLDQGLQFLIQYYNGEERAKGNILERFSAQQFPDLHSELNLSSLELGDSALYFCASSVDGRYNEQFFGPGTRLTVL.

This chain joins TRBV5-4 and TRBJ1-6; the match to TRBD1 covers 9 bases. The CDR3 is 15 amino acids. The junction had 4 bases not matched to a gene; V was cut back by 3 bases and J by 6 bases. Germline assignment: CDR1 SGHNT and CDR2 YYREEE (reference sequence). The CDR3 sequence is CASSWGQGGNSPLHF. For the CDR3, the DNA is TGTGCCAGCAGCTGGGGACAGGGAGGTAATTCACCCCTCCACTTT.

The chain has TRBV6-5 and TRBJ2-7; tentative D call: TRBD2 (6 bases). The CDR3 sequence is 15 residues long. The V gene's germline CDR1 is MNHEY and CDR2 SVGAGI. The ends were cut back, 2 bases at V and 2 bases at J, with 13 bases in the middle. CDR3 DNA sequence: TGTGCCAGCAGTTACGGACGACTAGTTGCCTACGAGCAGTACTTC. It specifies CASSYGRLVAYEQYF.

The chain couples TRBV11-2 to TRBJ1-2; 9 bases line up with TRBD1. CDR1 and CDR2 from the germline V gene are SGHAT and FQNNGV. Trimming took 3 bases from V and 7 from J; bases not matched to a gene: 9. This CDR3 is 15 amino acids long. CDR3 in amino acids: CASSLPAGQGSGYTF. Written as DNA, the CDR3 is TGTGCCAGCAGCTTGCCGGCGGGACAGGGATCTGGCTACACCTTC.

The chain joins TRBV3-1 (or the pseudogene TRBV3-2) to TRBJ2-3; 9 bases fit TRBD1. CDR1 is LGHDT and CDR2 is YNNKEL in the germline V gene (reference sequence). The CDR3 runs 15 residues. The V gene end was trimmed by 4 bases and the J gene end by 0 bases; junction bases not matched to a gene: 2. Here the CDR3 reads CASSPGQGSTDTQYF. Here the CDR3 DNA reads TGTGCCAGCAGCCCGGGACAGGGTAGCACAGATACGCAGTATTTT.

The chain links TRBV4-3 to TRBJ2-2, with TRBD2 as a possible D gene (6 bases). The germline V gene has CDR1 LGHNA and CDR2 YSLEER. There are 15 residues in the CDR3. With 6 bases removed from V and 7 bases from J, the gap between germline ends came to 18 bases. CDR3 region: CASRTKAWEDGELFF. The CDR3 bases are TGCGCCAGCAGAACAAAGGCGTGGGAGGACGGGGAGCTGTTTTTT.

V gene TRBV14 combines with J gene TRBJ2-3; tentatively, D is TRBD2 (6 bases). The germline gives CDR1 SGHDN, CDR2 FVKESK. V lost 4 bases to trimming and J lost 0 bases, with 14 bases between them. This CDR3 is 16 amino acids long. The DNA for the CDR3 is TGTGCCAGCAGCCCCGGGACGGGGGTCAGCACAGATACGCAGTATTTT. Encoded protein: CASSPGTGVSTDTQYF.

The J gene is TRBJ2-1, the V gene TRBV28; 9 bases map to TRBD2. With V trimmed by 4 bases and J by 0 bases, 4 bases remained unmatched. Germline V lookup: CDR1 MDHEN, CDR2 SYDVKM. The length of the CDR3 is 16 residues. The CDR3 reads CASSSLAGYSYNEQFF. For the CDR3, the DNA is TGTGCCAGCAGTTCACTAGCGGGTTACTCCTACAATGAGCAGTTCTTC. Drawing the rest from reference TRBV28 and TRBJ2-1, the complete variable domain is DVKVTQSSRYLVKRTGEKVFLECVQDMDHENMFWYRQDPGLGLRLIYFSYDVKMKEKGDIPEGYSVSREKKERFSLILESASTNQTSMYLCASSSLAGYSYNEQFFGPGTRLTVL.

V usage is TRBV6-5 and J usage is TRBJ2-7; 8 bases align to TRBD2. Germline-derived CDR1 and CDR2 are MNHEY and SVGAGI. V lost 4 bases and J lost 0; bases outside the gene matches: 5. CDR3 length equals 15 residues. CDR3 bases: TGTGCCAGCAGTTTATTAGCGGGGAGCTCCTACGAGCAGTACTTC. It yields the protein CASSLLAGSSYEQYF.

The chain links TRBV5-1 to TRBJ2-2; D unresolved. The germline gives CDR1 SGHRS, CDR2 YFSETQ. The CDR3 covers 15 residues. Trimming shortened V by 5 bases and J by 2 bases, and 13 bases separated the two germline ends. CDR3 nucleotides: TGCGCCAGCAGTATGGGCGTCCTTAACACCGGGGAGCTGTTTTTT. Translating it yields CASSMGVLNTGELFF.

V is TRBV4-1 and J is TRBJ2-7, with D uncertain. Per germline, CDR1 MGHRA and CDR2 YSYEKL. This CDR3 has 13 residues. Trimming took off 0 bases at V and 1 base at J, with 4 bases between the two ends. CDR3 in DNA: TGCGCCAGCAGCCAAGACAGTTCCTACGAGCAGTACTTC. Translated, it gives CASSQDSSYEQYF.

This clone occurred a few times. The chain uses TRBV15 and TRBJ1-2; TRBD1 is a possible D gene (5 bases). The CDR3 totals 15 residues. Germline V gives CDR1 LNHNV, CDR2 YYDKDF (reference sequence). The V gene lost 6 bases and the J gene lost 5 bases, with 19 bases spanning the gap. CDR3 amino acids: CATRYSRVYEYGYTF. CDR3 nucleotide sequence: TGTGCCACCAGATATTCCAGGGTATATGAATATGGCTACACCTTC.

In nucleotides, the CDR3 is TGTGCCAGCAGCTTGTCTCGGGAGTGGGAGGGAGATACGCAGTATTTT. This translates into CASSLSREWEGDTQYF. This sequence joins TRBV7-9 and TRBJ2-3; the match to TRBD2 covers 7 bases. This CDR3 region has 16 residues. Germline values: CDR1 SEHNR, CDR2 FQNEAQ (reference sequence). V shed 3 bases, J shed 5 bases, and the junction held 11 bases outside the gene matches.

A remark on this clone: A read error may account for a junction end that differs from germline. This chain uses TRBV7-7 with TRBJ2-2; TRBD1 aligns across 9 bases. The CDR3 sequence is 15 residues long. The germline V gene encodes CDR1 SSHAT and CDR2 FNYEAQ (reference sequence). CDR3 in amino acids: CASSLDRGDTGELFF. In DNA, the CDR3 is TGTGCTAGCAGCTTAGACAGGGGGGACACCGGGGAGCTGTTTTTT. The whole variable domain, filled in from reference TRBV7-7 and TRBJ2-2, reads GAGVSQSPRYKVTKRGQDVTLRCDPISSHATLYWYQQALGQGPEFLTYFNYEAQPDKSGLPSDRFSAERPEGSISTLTIQRTEQRDSAMYRCASSLDRGDTGELFFGEGSRLTVL.

This rearrangement joins TRBV7-9 to TRBJ1-2; D may be TRBD1 (6 bases). In germline, CDR1 is SEHNR, CDR2 FQNEAQ (reference sequence). The CDR3 has 18 residues. Trimming cost V 0 bases and J 7 bases, with 24 bases left between them. CDR3 nucleotide sequence: TGTGCCAGCAGCTTAGCGGGGGCTGGGAACACCAAAGAAGGTGGCTACACCTTC. Translated: CASSLAGAGNTKEGGYTF.